This T cell receptor beta chain was sequenced during a study of blood T cell repertoires in COVID-19. V was pared by 2 bases and J by 3 bases, with 10 bases between. This CDR3 has 14 residues. The germline V gene has CDR1 MNHNS and CDR2 SASEGT. Clones were read by immunoSEQ multiplex PCR, and TCRdb kept only the in-frame ones, dropping some. This sample has roughly 250,000 clones; roughly 83% occur once, and the top ten carry roughly a tenth. The receptor comes from a woman at least 80 years old with acute or convalescent COVID-19. The sample was peripheral blood. The chain couples TRBV6-1 to TRBJ1-1, with D maybe TRBD1 (5 bases). In DNA, the CDR3 is TGTGCCAGCAGTGAATACAGGAGGGACACTGAAGCTTTCTTT. Protein product: CASSEYRRDTEAFF.